The T cell receptor (beta chain) under discussion was sequenced for a study of CD8+ T cells in alopecia areata (dated by TCRdb to 2016 to 2019). A note on the overall study: In both human patients and the C3H/HeJ mouse model, the study applied high-throughput TCRbeta sequencing to look at T cell clonal expansion in alopecia areata. Human TCRbeta sequencing covered scalp tissue and sorted CD4+ and CD8+ peripheral blood T cells from patchy and totalis/universalis alopecia areata patients and healthy controls. Scalp clonality was compared across normal scalp (n=4), patchy alopecia areata scalp (n=8), and alopecia totalis/universalis scalp (n=8). RNA was obtained with the PAXgene miRNA kit for fixed scalp, the miRNeasy kit for PBMCs, and the RNeasy kit for mouse skin. TCRbeta CDR3 regions were amplified by immunoSEQ multiplex PCR with 35 Vbeta forward and 13 Jbeta reverse primers.

Ends trimmed: V by 2 bases, J by 3 bases; bases unmatched to a gene: 9. CDR1 and CDR2, looked up from the germline V gene (reference sequence), are SEHNR and FQNEAQ. Spanning cysteine to phenylalanine, the CDR3 consists of 17 amino acids. The read is trimmed to its CDR3 DNA, 51 bases read in frame from base 1. Study-wide findings and limitations: Compared with normal scalp, lesional scalp, particularly in alopecia totalis/universalis, had higher clonality and more expanded CD8+ clones, which suggests antigenic drive. Unlike mouse skin, which is dominated by gammadelta T cells, normal human skin has resident alphabeta T cells that are also sequenced, and this complicates analysis of the scalp TCR repertoire. TCR sequences shared between patients were less clear than in mice, possibly partly because of HLA diversity in the patient population.

Comment on this clone: Its binding antigen is unknown. Within one base of it there is no much larger clone, and no base qualities were kept.

From alopecia areata patients, peripheral blood was collected along with lesional scalp punch biopsies. PBMCs were isolated by density centrifugation and stained for CD3, CD4 and CD8, and CD4+ and CD8+ T cells were sorted on a FACSAria. Alopecia areata patients who were not treated were recruited through a multicenter biomarker study. In a handful of patients from the biomarker study, blood CD8+ T cells were sorted further into NKG2D-low and NKG2D-high fractions. Libraries were constructed by the immunoSEQ multiplex PCR assay. To provide template for TCR sequencing, every sample had RNA extracted and reverse transcribed into cDNA. SuperScript III was used to make first-strand cDNA, primed with a 2:1 mix of oligo-dT and random hexamers. A synthetic immune receptor repertoire was used to assess amplification bias, and residual bias was removed computationally. The original pipeline was this. Raw reads were preprocessed for error removal, and CDR3 was defined according to IMGT conventions as running from the conserved cysteine to phenylalanine. Clonality was calculated as 1 minus Shannon entropy normalized by log2 of the number of productive unique TCRs. CD4 or CD8 identity of scalp clones was inferred by cross-referencing scalp TCRbeta sequences with sorted blood CD4 and CD8 repertoires. Imported from immuneACCESS, the table was reduced by TCRdb to in-frame sequences with V and J called. These copies leave out some clones; in studies compared against another copy, an unresolved V gene accounts for under half, and the cause of the remainder is not known. Clonal size and the V and J genes are those of that table, whereas D and trimming came from the DNA. The table for this sample lists 98,000 or so clones; 45% to 60% of them were counted only once. Roughly 25% of the sample is in the top ten clones.

The sequence was obtained from a human donor with alopecia areata. The sequence links TRBV7-9 to TRBJ2-3; TRBD2 matches 9 bases in the middle. Sequenced input: NKG2D-low CD8+ T cells sorted from blood. The sample's cell subset or site label, decoded: sorted CD8+ NKG2D-low blood T cells. At the DNA level, the sequence is TGTGCCAGCAGCTTACCTCCAACGCTAGCGGGGACAGATACGCAGTATTTT. This is translated as CASSLPPTLAGTDTQYF.